Shown below are 32 T cell receptor beta chains from a single sample sequenced in a study of human T cells and chemical hapten exposure. Time point in this sample: pre-sensitization, week 0. This sample's treatment: therapeutic diphenylcyclopropenone sensitization with weekly scalp DPC. A single record per CDR3 protein comes from TCRdb applying MiXCR to the RACE reads. The sample has 200,000 to 300,000 distinct CDR3 sequences, approximately 8.6% seen once; the top ten hold approximately 2.3%. The source was whole blood, collected in connection with sensitization to the hapten diphenylcyclopropenone (DPC). These receptors were taken from a woman between 40 and 50 years old with alopecia areata. Some clones in this sample may be carry-over from other donors' samples.

The sample holds a few counts of this clonotype. The chain joins TRBV5-1 to TRBJ2-1; 7 bases agree with TRBD1. J was trimmed by 0 bases and V by 6 bases; bases with no gene match: 3. The CDR3 loop spans 14 amino acids. Germline CDR1 and CDR2: SGHRS and YFSETQ. CDR3 sequence: CASMGQSSYNEQFF. CDR3 nucleotide sequence: TGCGCCAGCATGGGACAGAGCTCCTACAATGAGCAGTTCTTC.

The rearrangement links TRBV20-1 to TRBJ2-1; 9 bases fit TRBD2. The trim removed 0 bases at V and 7 bases at J, leaving 7 bases unmatched. CDR1 and CDR2 from the germline V gene are DFQATT and SNEGSKA (reference sequence). The CDR3 covers 15 residues. The CDR3 spells CSARDLAGGPNEQFF. As DNA, the CDR3 is TGCAGTGCTAGAGATTTGGCGGGAGGGCCTAATGAGCAGTTCTTC.

V gene TRBV6-5 combines with J gene TRBJ2-1; D unclear. V lost 4 bases and J 5 bases, leaving 15 bases between the germline ends. CDR1 and CDR2 from the germline V gene are MNHEY and SVGAGI. This CDR3 comprises 15 residues. The CDR3: CASSSSLWRHNEQFF. The CDR3 DNA reads TGTGCCAGCAGTTCCTCGTTATGGCGACACAATGAGCAGTTCTTC.

This clonotype was counted at least ten times. The chain recombines TRBV29-1 with TRBJ2-1; 9 nucleotides agree with TRBD1. This CDR3 has 14 residues. The trim removed 3 bases at V and 8 bases at J, leaving 8 bases unmatched. Germline CDR1 reads SQVTM; CDR2 reads ANQGSEA. The CDR3 bases are TGCAGCGTTGACCCGGGACAGGGTGTAGATGAGCAGTTCTTC. It is translated as CSVDPGQGVDEQFF.

This clonotype was picked up many times. The chain has TRBV29-1 and TRBJ2-1, with TRBD1 matching over 9 bases. CDR1 and CDR2 (germline): SQVTM, ANQGSEA. The CDR3 spans 13 residues. The V gene end was trimmed by 4 bases and the J gene end by 6 bases; junction bases not matched to a gene: 4. CDR3 DNA sequence: TGCAGCGTTGGAGACAGGGGGACCAATGAGCAGTTCTTC. As protein: CSVGDRGTNEQFF.

The table lists this clonotype with a few counts. The chain employs TRBV3-1 and TRBJ1-1; D remains unclear. CDR3 length: 14 residues. Germline CDR1 is LGHDT and CDR2 is YNNKEL (reference sequence). The V and J ends lost 3 bases and 2 bases respectively, with 10 bases between them. The CDR3 spells CASSQLKLNTEAFF. The CDR3 DNA follows: TGTGCCAGCAGCCAGTTGAAACTTAACACTGAAGCTTTCTTT.

The chain uses TRBV19 and TRBJ2-3, with D perhaps matching TRBD1 (5 bases). Germline CDR1 is LNHDA and CDR2 is SQIVND (reference sequence). The V end was cut by 7 bases, the J end by 0 bases, with 14 bases between. The CDR3 has 15 residues. The CDR3 loop is CASTRQSSSTDTQYF. In DNA, the CDR3 is TGTGCCAGTACCCGACAGTCTTCTAGCACAGATACGCAGTATTTT.

On this clonotype: A much larger clonotype is one base distant, so this may be a read error. V and J are TRBV11-1 and TRBJ2-3, with 9 bases that match TRBD2. The CDR3 sequence is 20 residues long. The junction had 20 bases not matched to a gene; V was cut back by 5 bases and J by 2 bases. Germline lookup yields CDR1 SGHAT and CDR2 FQDESV (reference sequence). CDR3 residues: CASSLGGTSRRASFTDTQYF. The CDR3 DNA follows: TGTGCCAGCAGCCTAGGAGGGACTAGCAGGAGGGCCTCCTTCACAGATACGCAGTATTTT.

In this sample, this clonotype turned up a few times. This chain links TRBV7-2 with TRBJ1-2, with D perhaps TRBD1 (6 bases). The V and J ends lost 4 bases and 0 bases respectively, with 12 bases between them. The germline CDR1 and CDR2 sequences are SGHTA and FQGNSA. This CDR3 has 15 residues. The CDR3 bases are TGTGCCAGCAGCTCCCGGACAGAGACTAACTATGGCTACACCTTC. Protein: CASSSRTETNYGYTF.

This chain uses TRBV28 with TRBJ2-1; D gene unclear. With 4 bases removed from V and 7 bases from J, the gap between germline ends came to 20 bases. The germline CDR1 and CDR2 sequences are MDHEN and SYDVKM. The CDR3 contains 16 residues. DNA of the CDR3: TGTGCCAGCAGTTCCCCGGGCGACGTATCGCGGAATGAGCAGTTCTTC. Residues: CASSSPGDVSRNEQFF.

This clonotype has just a few counts. The J gene is TRBJ2-2, the V gene TRBV28; 8 bases line up with TRBD1. Germline trimming cut 7 bases from V and 7 bases from J; bases unmatched to any gene: 8. Germline loops: CDR1 MDHEN, CDR2 SYDVKM. This CDR3 is built from 14 residues. CDR3: CASTRRDRNGELFF. The CDR3 DNA is TGTGCCAGCACCCGCCGGGACAGGAACGGGGAGCTGTTTTTT.

The rearrangement joins TRBV11-2 to TRBJ2-1; D may be TRBD2 (5 bases). Germline V gives CDR1 SGHAT, CDR2 FQNNGV. The V end was cut by 1 base, the J end by 4 bases, with 11 bases between. The CDR3 covers 15 residues. CDR3 DNA: TGTGCCAGCAGCTTAGGAGGGTCGGCTTACAATGAGCAGTTCTTC. As protein: CASSLGGSAYNEQFF.

The table lists this clonotype with a few counts. This rearrangement joins TRBV7-9 to TRBJ2-3, with D perhaps matching TRBD1 (6 bases). This CDR3 region has 14 residues. Germline assignment: CDR1 SEHNR and CDR2 FQNEAQ (reference sequence). The ends were cut back, 3 bases at V and 4 bases at J, with 11 bases in the middle. The CDR3 DNA reads as TGTGCCAGCAGCTTCCATTCAGGGGCAGATACGCAGTATTTT. Translation gives CASSFHSGADTQYF.

This clonotype showed up just a few times. The CDR3 here is CASSLATENTEAFF. The CDR3 DNA follows: TGTGCCAGCAGCTTAGCGACAGAGAACACTGAAGCTTTCTTT. V is TRBV7-2 and J is TRBJ1-1, with a weak D call TRBD1 (5 bases). Germline-derived CDR1 and CDR2 are SGHTA and FQGNSA. Deletions cut 0 bases from V and 1 base from J, with 6 bases between. The CDR3 contains 14 residues.

This chain connects TRBV20-1 to TRBJ2-4, with 10 bases fitting TRBD2. Trimming at V came to 5 bases and at J to 1 base, leaving 2 bases not matched to a gene. CDR3 length: 14 amino acids. CDR1 and CDR2 (germline): DFQATT, SNEGSKA (reference sequence). CDR3 in amino acids: CSADSGRAKNIQYF. CDR3 DNA sequence: TGCAGTGCTGATAGCGGGAGGGCCAAAAACATTCAGTACTTC.

This chain connects TRBV20-1 to TRBJ2-7; 9 bases fit TRBD2. The CDR3 is 13 amino acids. Germline assignment: CDR1 DFQATT and CDR2 SNEGSKA (reference sequence). V lost 3 bases to trimming and J lost 6 bases; unmatched junction nucleotides: 6. The chain's CDR3 is CSASPTSGGEQYF. CDR3 sequence (DNA): TGCAGTGCTAGTCCGACTAGCGGTGGCGAGCAGTACTTC.

The chain employs TRBV5-6 and TRBJ2-4; 7 nucleotides match TRBD1. The CDR3 consists of 13 residues. Germline CDR1 reads SGHDT; CDR2 reads YYEEEE. V lost 1 base, J lost 7 bases, and 2 bases stayed unmatched. This CDR3 is CASSLKQGNIQYF. DNA of the CDR3: TGTGCCAGCAGCTTGAAACAGGGGAACATTCAGTACTTC.

This clonotype has only a few counts. The V gene is TRBV24-1, the J gene TRBJ1-2; D remains unclear. CDR1 and CDR2 (germline): KGHDR, SFDVKD. V lost 1 base and J lost 0, with 5 bases in between. This CDR3 is built from 14 residues. CDR3 nucleotides: TGTGCCACCAGTGATTTCGGTACTAACTATGGCTACACCTTC. Encoded protein: CATSDFGTNYGYTF.

This clonotype was counted many times. The chain joins TRBV6-2 or TRBV6-3 to TRBJ2-3; unclear D gene. Per the germline V gene, CDR1 is MNHEY and CDR2 is SVGEGT. V was clipped by 10 bases and J by 2 bases, with 7 bases between them. This CDR3 comprises 11 residues. The CDR3 DNA follows: TGTGCCACGGCGGCCACAGATACGCAGTATTTT. This translates into CATAATDTQYF.

This clonotype was found a few times. The rearrangement uses TRBV10-3 and TRBJ2-3; D is ambiguous. Germline values: CDR1 ENHRY, CDR2 SYGVKD. This CDR3 comprises 13 residues. Trimming cost V 2 bases and J 3 bases, with 6 bases left between them. The chain's CDR3 is CAISEVRTDTQYF. The CDR3 DNA sequence: TGTGCCATCAGTGAGGTCCGAACAGATACGCAGTATTTT.

This clonotype was found a few times. The chain is built from TRBV3-1 and TRBJ2-7; TRBD2 matches 15 bases. The CDR3 is 18 amino acids. Germline CDR1 LGHDT, CDR2 YNNKEL (reference sequence). V trimming: 4 bases; J trimming: 1 base; junction bases outside the gene matches: 8. The chain's CDR3 is CASSPGLAGGRLSYEQYF. CDR3 nucleotides: TGTGCCAGCAGCCCAGGACTAGCGGGAGGGAGGTTGTCCTACGAGCAGTACTTC.

This clonotype turned up a few times. The rearrangement uses TRBV9 and TRBJ2-7; D may match TRBD1 or TRBD2 (5 bases each). The length of the CDR3 is 16 residues. Germline-derived CDR1 and CDR2 are SGDLS and YYNGEE. Trimming took off 0 bases at V and 4 bases at J, with 17 bases between the two ends. CDR3 nucleotide sequence: TGTGCCAGCAGCGTAGGCCCATTGGGGGAAGGGTACGAGCAGTACTTC. Translating gives CASSVGPLGEGYEQYF. The full variable domain, in which reference TRBV9 and TRBJ2-7 provide the parts outside the CDR3, is DSGVTQTPKHLITATGQRVTLRCSPRSGDLSVYWYQQSLDQGLQFLIQYYNGEERAKGNILERFSAQQFPDLHSELNLSSLELGDSALYFCASSVGPLGEGYEQYFGPGTRLTVT.

This chain connects TRBV7-9 to TRBJ2-5, with TRBD2 identical over 9 bases. V lost 4 bases to trimming and J lost 3 bases; unmatched junction nucleotides: 12. CDR1 and CDR2 (germline): SEHNR, FQNEAQ (reference sequence). The CDR3 loop spans 17 amino acids. The CDR3, as DNA: TGTGCCAGCAGCTCCGGGACTAGCCGACCGGTTAAAGAGACCCAGTACTTC. As protein: CASSSGTSRPVKETQYF.

There are many counts of this clonotype. The chain uses TRBV20-1 and TRBJ1-1; weak D call: TRBD1 (5 bases). The CDR3 has 14 amino acids. V was shortened by 6 bases and J by 1 base, with 15 bases between the two germline ends. CDR1 and CDR2 from the germline V gene are DFQATT and SNEGSKA (reference sequence). CDR3 loop: CSAEDGARNTEAFF. The CDR3 DNA sequence: TGCAGTGCGGAGGACGGGGCGAGGAACACTGAAGCTTTCTTT.

The gene calls are TRBV2 and TRBJ1-1; D is possibly TRBD1 (5 bases). Germline V gene sequence: CDR1 SNHLY, CDR2 FYNNEI. V was cut by 4 bases and J by 6 bases, with 12 bases left in between. This CDR3 spans 13 amino acids. The CDR3 spells CASSAAAGAEAFF. The DNA of the CDR3 is TGTGCCAGCAGTGCGGCGGCGGGGGCTGAAGCTTTCTTT.

This clonotype was counted only a few times. V gene TRBV3-1 combines with J gene TRBJ1-1; D is uncertain. V lost 1 base and J lost 2, with 5 bases in between. From germline, CDR1 is LGHDT and CDR2 YNNKEL (reference sequence). CDR3 length: 13 residues. CDR3 sequence: CASSQAPNTEAFF. DNA for the CDR3: TGTGCCAGCAGCCAAGCCCCTAACACTGAAGCTTTCTTT.

The rearrangement uses TRBV6-6 and TRBJ1-3; no definite D call. Germline CDR1 is MNHNY and CDR2 is SVGAGI (reference sequence). This CDR3 has 21 residues. Trimming removed 6 bases from V and 1 base from J, with 31 bases in between. CDR3 amino acids: CASSSVYRSGGYELSGNTIYF. DNA of the CDR3: TGTGCCAGCAGCTCCGTATACCGCAGTGGAGGGTATGAATTATCTGGAAACACCATATATTTT.

J is TRBJ1-6 and V is TRBV27, with D perhaps matching TRBD1 (6 bases). V lost 4 bases and J lost 14, with 15 bases in between. Germline V gene lookup returns CDR1 MNHEY and CDR2 SMNVEV (reference sequence). This CDR3 spans 13 amino acids. The chain's CDR3 is CASSYGGRGSLHF. Here the CDR3 DNA reads TGTGCCAGCAGTTACGGTGGAAGGGGGTCCCTCCACTTT.

This clonotype was counted between two and nine times. The chain carries TRBV6-6 and TRBJ1-1; TRBD1 agrees at 11 bases. CDR1 and CDR2 from the germline V gene are MNHNY and SVGAGI (reference sequence). The J segment lost 4 bases and the V segment lost 5 bases, leaving 3 bases of the junction unmatched. CDR3 length: 14 residues. The CDR3 is CASSPGQGVTEAFF. DNA for the CDR3: TGTGCCAGCAGTCCGGGACAGGGGGTCACTGAAGCTTTCTTT.

This clonotype was recorded many times. V gene TRBV7-2 combines with J gene TRBJ1-5, with D possibly being TRBD1 (6 bases). The V gene's germline CDR1 is SGHTA and CDR2 FQGNSA. The CDR3 consists of 15 residues. V was pared by 5 bases and J by 0 bases, with 11 bases between. CDR3 sequence: CASSPGQYSNQPQHF. The CDR3 coding sequence is TGTGCCAGCAGCCCCGGACAGTATAGCAATCAGCCCCAGCATTTT. The full variable domain, with the rest looked up from reference TRBV7-2 and TRBJ1-5, is GAGVSQSPSNKVTEKGKDVELRCDPISGHTALYWYRQSLGQGLEFLIYFQGNSAPDKSGLPSDRFSAERTGGSVSTLTIQRTQQEDSAVYLCASSPGQYSNQPQHFGDGTRLSIL.

The chain has TRBV15 and TRBJ2-1, with 9 bases aligning to TRBD2. There are 13 residues in the CDR3. V gave up 0 bases and J gave up 10 bases; unmatched junction bases: 1. Germline V CDR1 and CDR2: LNHNV, YYDKDF (reference sequence). The chain's CDR3 is CATSRDTSGEQFF. CDR3 DNA sequence: TGTGCCACCAGCAGAGATACTAGCGGGGAGCAGTTCTTC.

The V and J genes are TRBV20-1 and TRBJ2-1, with TRBD1 as a possible D gene (6 bases). V was pared by 4 bases and J by 0 bases, with 16 bases between. Germline V gene sequence: CDR1 DFQATT, CDR2 SNEGSKA (reference sequence). The CDR3 contains 16 residues. The CDR3 coding sequence is TGCAGTGCTACTGAAGGGGGAACCCGCTCCTACAATGAGCAGTTCTTC. Translating gives CSATEGGTRSYNEQFF.